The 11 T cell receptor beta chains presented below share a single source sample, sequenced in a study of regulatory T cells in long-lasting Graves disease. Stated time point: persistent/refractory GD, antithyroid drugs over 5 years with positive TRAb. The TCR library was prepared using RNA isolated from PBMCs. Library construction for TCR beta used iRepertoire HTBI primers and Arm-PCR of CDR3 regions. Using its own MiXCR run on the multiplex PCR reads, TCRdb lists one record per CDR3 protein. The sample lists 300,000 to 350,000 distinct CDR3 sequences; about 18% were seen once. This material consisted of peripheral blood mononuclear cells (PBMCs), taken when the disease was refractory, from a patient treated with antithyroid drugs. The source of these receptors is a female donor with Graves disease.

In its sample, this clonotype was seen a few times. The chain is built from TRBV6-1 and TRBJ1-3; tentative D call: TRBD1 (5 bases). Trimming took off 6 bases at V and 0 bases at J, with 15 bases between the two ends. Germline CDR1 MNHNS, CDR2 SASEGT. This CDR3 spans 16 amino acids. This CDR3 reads CASSPHDSSSGNTIYF. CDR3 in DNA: TGTGCCAGCAGCCCCCACGACAGCAGCTCTGGAAACACCATATATTTT.

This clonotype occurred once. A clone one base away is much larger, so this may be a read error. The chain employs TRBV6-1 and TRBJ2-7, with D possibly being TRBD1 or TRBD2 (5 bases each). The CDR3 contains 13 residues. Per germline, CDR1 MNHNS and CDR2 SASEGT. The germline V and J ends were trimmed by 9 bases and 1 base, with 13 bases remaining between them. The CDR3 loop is CARGRARSYEQYF. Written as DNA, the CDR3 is TGTGCCAGGGGACGGGCGCGGTCCTACGAGCAGTACTTC.

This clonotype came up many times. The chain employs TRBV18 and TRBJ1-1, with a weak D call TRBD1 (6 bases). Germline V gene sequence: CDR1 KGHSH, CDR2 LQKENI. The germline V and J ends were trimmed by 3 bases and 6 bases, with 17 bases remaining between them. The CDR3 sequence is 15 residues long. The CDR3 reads CASSPAQGTRSEAFF. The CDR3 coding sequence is TGTGCCAGCTCACCGGCGCAGGGGACACGGTCTGAAGCTTTCTTT.

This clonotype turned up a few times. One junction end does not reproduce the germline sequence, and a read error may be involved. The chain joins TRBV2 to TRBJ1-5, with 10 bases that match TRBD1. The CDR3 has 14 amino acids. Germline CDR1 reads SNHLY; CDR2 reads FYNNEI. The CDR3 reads CANSRTGGFQPQHF. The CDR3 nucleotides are TGTGCCAACAGTAGGACAGGGGGTTTTCAGCCCCAGCATTTT.

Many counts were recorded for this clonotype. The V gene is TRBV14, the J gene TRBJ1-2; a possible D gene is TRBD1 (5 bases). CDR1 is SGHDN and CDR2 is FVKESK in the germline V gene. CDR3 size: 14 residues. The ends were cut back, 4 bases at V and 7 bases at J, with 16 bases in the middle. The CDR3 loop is CASSPLAAGPGYTF. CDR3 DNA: TGTGCCAGCAGCCCCCTGGCAGCAGGGCCTGGCTACACCTTC.

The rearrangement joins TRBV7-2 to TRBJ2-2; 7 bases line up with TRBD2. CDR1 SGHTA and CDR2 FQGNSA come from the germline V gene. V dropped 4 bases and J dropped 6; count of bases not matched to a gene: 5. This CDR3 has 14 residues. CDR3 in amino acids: CASSWTSRAGELFF. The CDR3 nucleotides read TGTGCCAGCAGCTGGACTAGTCGGGCCGGGGAGCTGTTTTTT.

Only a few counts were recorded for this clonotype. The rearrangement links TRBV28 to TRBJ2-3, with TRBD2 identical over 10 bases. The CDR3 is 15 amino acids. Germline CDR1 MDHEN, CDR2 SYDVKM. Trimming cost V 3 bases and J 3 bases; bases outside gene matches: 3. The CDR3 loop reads CASSFLAGGTDTQYF. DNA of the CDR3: TGTGCCAGCAGTTTTTTAGCGGGAGGAACAGATACGCAGTATTTT. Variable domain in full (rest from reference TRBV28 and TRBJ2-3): DVKVTQSSRYLVKRTGEKVFLECVQDMDHENMFWYRQDPGLGLRLIYFSYDVKMKEKGDIPEGYSVSREKKERFSLILESASTNQTSMYLCASSFLAGGTDTQYFGPGTRLTVL.

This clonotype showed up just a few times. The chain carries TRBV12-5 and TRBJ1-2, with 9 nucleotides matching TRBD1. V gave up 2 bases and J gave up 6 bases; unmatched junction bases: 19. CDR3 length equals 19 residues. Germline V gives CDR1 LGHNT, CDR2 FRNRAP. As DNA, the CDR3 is TGTGCTAGTGGTTTGTTCGCCCCTCAACAGGGGGCTGTTATGGATGGCTACACCTTC. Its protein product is CASGLFAPQQGAVMDGYTF.

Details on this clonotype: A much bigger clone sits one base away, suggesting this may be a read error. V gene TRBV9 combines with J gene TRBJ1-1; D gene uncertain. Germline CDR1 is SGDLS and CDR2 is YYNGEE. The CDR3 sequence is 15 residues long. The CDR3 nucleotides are TGTGCCAGCAGCGTTTCTACCGGGTCGAACACTGAAGCTCTCTTT. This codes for CASSVSTGSNTEALF.

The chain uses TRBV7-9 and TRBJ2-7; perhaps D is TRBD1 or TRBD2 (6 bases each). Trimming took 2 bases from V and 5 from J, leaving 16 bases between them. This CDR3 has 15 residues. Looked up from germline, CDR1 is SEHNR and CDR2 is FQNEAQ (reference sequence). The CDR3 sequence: CASSLPYRDWDEQYF. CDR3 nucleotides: TGTGCCAGCAGCTTACCCTACAGGGACTGGGACGAGCAGTACTTC.

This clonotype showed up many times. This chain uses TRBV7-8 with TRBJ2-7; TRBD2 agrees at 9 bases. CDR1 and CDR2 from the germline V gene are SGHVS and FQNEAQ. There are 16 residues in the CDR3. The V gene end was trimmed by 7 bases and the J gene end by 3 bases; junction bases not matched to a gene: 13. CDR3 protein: CASTPTEDSGSYEQYF. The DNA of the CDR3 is TGTGCCAGCACCCCAACGGAAGATAGCGGGAGCTACGAGCAGTACTTC. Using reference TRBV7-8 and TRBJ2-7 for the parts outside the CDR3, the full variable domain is GAGVSQSPRYKVAKRGQDVALRCDPISGHVSLFWYQQALGQGPEFLTYFQNEAQLDKSGLPSDRFFAERPEGSVSTLKIQRTQQEDSAVYLCASTPTEDSGSYEQYFGPGTRLTVT.